The 31 T cell receptor beta chains in this list originate from one sample, sequenced in a study of cytomegalovirus exposure and HLA in healthy donors. PCR was performed using 60 Vbeta and 13 Jbeta primers. The repertoire was sequenced with immunoSEQ multiplex PCR; TCRdb's copy has only in-frame clones and lacks some. The table shows 150,000 to 200,000 clones, with around 80% occurring only once. Sequences were obtained from PBMCs. The source is a woman aged 18-35 years in good health and CMV-seronegative.

This clone was observed a handful of times. The chain recombines TRBV10-3 with TRBJ1-5; D may be TRBD1 (6 bases). V gave up 0 bases and J gave up 14 bases, with 11 bases separating them. The CDR3 is 12 amino acids. Germline V gives CDR1 ENHRY, CDR2 SYGVKD. CDR3 residues: CAISESVGDKHF. Here the CDR3 DNA reads TGTGCCATCAGTGAGTCGGTCGGGGACAAGCATTTT.

The rearrangement links TRBV5-4 to TRBJ2-5, with TRBD2 matching over 8 bases. After removal of 1 base from V and 1 base from J, the junction contained 6 bases not matched to a gene. The CDR3 has 16 residues. The V gene's germline CDR1 is SGHNT and CDR2 YYREEE (reference sequence). CDR3 bases: TGTGCCAGCAGCTTGAACCCGGGACTAGGCCAAGAGACCCAGTACTTC. Translation gives CASSLNPGLGQETQYF.

This clone has a single count. The rearrangement uses TRBV7-2 and TRBJ2-3; TRBD1 agrees at 9 bases. From germline, CDR1 is SGHTA and CDR2 FQGNSA. The CDR3 spans 15 residues. Trimming removed 5 bases from V and 3 bases from J; junction bases left unmatched: 6. The CDR3 coding sequence is TGTGCCAGCAGCCACCCGGACAGGGGAACAGATACGCAGTATTTT. It codes for CASSHPDRGTDTQYF.

This sequence joins TRBV2 and TRBJ2-1; 11 nucleotides match TRBD2. The CDR3 sequence is 16 residues long. The junction had 9 bases not matched to a gene; V was cut back by 3 bases and J by 8 bases. Germline values: CDR1 SNHLY, CDR2 FYNNEI. CDR3 sequence (DNA): TGTGCCAGCAGTGACCTGACTAGCGGGATCCCCCATGAGCAGTTCTTC. Its protein is CASSDLTSGIPHEQFF.

This chain connects TRBV9 to TRBJ2-2; D uncertain. Trimming removed 3 bases from V and 2 bases from J, with 5 bases in between. The germline V gene encodes CDR1 SGDLS and CDR2 YYNGEE. The CDR3 extends over 13 amino acids. The DNA of the CDR3 is TGTGCCAGCAGCGCCCTAAACACCGGGGAGCTGTTTTTT. Translation gives CASSALNTGELFF.

The chain carries TRBV7-2 and TRBJ2-7; a weak D match, TRBD2 (6 bases). The V end was cut by 4 bases, the J end by 3 bases, with 13 bases between. The CDR3 contains 14 residues. CDR1 SGHTA and CDR2 FQGNSA come from the germline V gene. CDR3 protein: CASSSVGGSYEQYV. The CDR3 DNA sequence: TGTGCCAGCAGCTCCGTCGGGGGTAGCTACGAGCAGTACGTC.

The rearrangement links TRBV4-2 to TRBJ2-3; possibly TRBD1 for D (5 bases). The CDR3 consists of 16 residues. CDR1 LGHNA and CDR2 YNFKEQ come from the germline V gene. V lost 0 bases and J 5 bases, leaving 15 bases between the germline ends. The CDR3 DNA sequence: TGTGCCAGCAGCCAAGATAGGGCAGGGATAGGAGATACGCAGTATTTT. Translated, it gives CASSQDRAGIGDTQYF.

The chain employs TRBV6-6 and TRBJ1-1, with TRBD1 identical over 8 bases. In germline, CDR1 is MNHNY, CDR2 SVGAGI (reference sequence). V lost 6 bases to trimming and J lost 11 bases; unmatched junction nucleotides: 8. The CDR3 runs to 12 residues. The CDR3 loop reads CASRLTRGPAFF. As DNA, the CDR3 is TGTGCCAGCAGGTTAACCAGGGGGCCCGCTTTCTTT.

This clone showed up just once. The chain recombines TRBV5-6 with TRBJ2-7; D is unresolved. CDR3 size: 13 residues. The germline V gene encodes CDR1 SGHDT and CDR2 YYEEEE. Trimming removed 0 bases at V and 2 bases at J, with 6 bases between. The CDR3 sequence is CASSLDAPYEQYF. The CDR3 nucleotides read TGTGCCAGCAGCTTGGATGCGCCCTACGAGCAGTACTTC.

The chain carries TRBV6-1 and TRBJ1-1, with TRBD1 as a possible D gene (6 bases). CDR1 MNHNS and CDR2 SASEGT come from the germline V gene. The CDR3 sequence is 15 residues long. Trimming took 6 bases from V and 0 from J, leaving 14 bases between them. This CDR3 is CASSKTGPLNTEAFF. The CDR3 DNA sequence: TGTGCCAGCAGCAAGACAGGACCTCTGAACACTGAAGCTTTCTTT.

The J gene is TRBJ1-2, the V gene TRBV4-1; TRBD1 aligns across 7 bases. This CDR3 has 14 residues. From germline, CDR1 is MGHRA and CDR2 YSYEKL. V gave up 3 bases and J gave up 4 bases; unmatched junction bases: 5. The CDR3 region has the DNA TGCGCCAGCAGCCAGGGGGACAGATTCTATGGCTACACCTTC. The encoded protein is CASSQGDRFYGYTF.

The V and J genes are TRBV21-1 and TRBJ2-1; TRBD2 is the table's D call and was not checked against the DNA. TRBV21-1 is given as a pseudogene. The CDR3 consists of 14 residues. The CDR3 DNA reads as TGTGCCAGCAGGCTAGCGGGGGTTTACAATGAGCAGTTCTTC. Translating it yields CASRLAGVYNEQFF.

The rearrangement uses TRBV6-1 and TRBJ1-2; perhaps TRBD1 as D (6 bases). Per germline, CDR1 MNHNS and CDR2 SASEGT. Between the trimmed V and J ends, which lost 2 bases and 2 bases, there was a span of 12 bases. This CDR3 is 15 amino acids long. CDR3 nucleotide sequence: TGTGCCAGCAGTGAATATACAACAGGGAACTATGGCTACACCTTC. Amino acids: CASSEYTTGNYGYTF.

The gene calls are TRBV5-6 and TRBJ2-5; possibly TRBD2 for D (6 bases). The germline V gene encodes CDR1 SGHDT and CDR2 YYEEEE. This CDR3 region has 16 residues. Trimming pared 4 bases from V and 1 base from J, leaving 17 bases between. The CDR3 loop is CASSPGVVGGQETQYF. The CDR3 DNA sequence: TGTGCCAGCAGCCCGGGGGTTGTGGGGGGCCAAGAGACCCAGTACTTC.

The chain combines TRBV7-9 with TRBJ2-3, with 9 positions matching TRBD2. The J segment lost 4 bases and the V segment lost 2 bases, leaving 7 bases of the junction unmatched. This CDR3 region has 16 residues. Looked up from germline, CDR1 is SEHNR and CDR2 is FQNEAQ (reference sequence). DNA of the CDR3: TGTGCCAGCAGCTTACGACTAGCGGATCCATCAGATACGCAGTATTTT. Translation: CASSLRLADPSDTQYF.

J is TRBJ2-1 and V is TRBV27, with TRBD1 matching over 8 bases. With 2 bases clipped from V and 7 bases from J, the junction kept 4 bases outside the gene matches. Germline V gene sequence: CDR1 MNHEY, CDR2 SMNVEV (reference sequence). This CDR3 is 14 amino acids long. The CDR3 DNA reads TGTGCCAGCAGTTTACAGGGGGCGCGAAATGAGCAGTTCTTC. Protein sequence: CASSLQGARNEQFF.

Note on this clone: Distinct nucleotide sequences in the sample also encode this CDR3. The V gene is TRBV5-4, the J gene TRBJ1-1; tentative D call: TRBD1 (5 bases). Germline CDR1 SGHNT, CDR2 YYREEE (reference sequence). The CDR3 extends over 15 amino acids. Trimming took off 0 bases at V and 6 bases at J, with 15 bases between the two ends. The chain's CDR3 is CASSLDQTVYAEAFF. Written as DNA, the CDR3 is TGTGCCAGCAGCTTGGACCAGACAGTTTACGCTGAAGCTTTCTTT.

This clone was observed a handful of times. The chain has TRBV6-5 and TRBJ2-7, with TRBD2 matching over 14 bases. CDR1 and CDR2 from the germline V gene are MNHEY and SVGAGI. The CDR3 extends over 15 amino acids. Trimming took 2 bases from V and 5 from J; bases not matched to a gene: 2. CDR3 DNA: TGTGCCAGCAGTTACGGGACTAGCGGGAGCCACGAGCAGTACTTC. Its protein is CASSYGTSGSHEQYF.

V usage is TRBV2 and J usage is TRBJ1-5; maybe TRBD1 (5 bases). V lost 4 bases and J 3 bases, leaving 13 bases between the germline ends. From germline, CDR1 is SNHLY and CDR2 FYNNEI. CDR3 length: 15 residues. The CDR3 spells CASSVGQGLNQPQHF. Here the CDR3 DNA reads TGTGCCAGCAGTGTGGGTCAGGGCCTCAATCAGCCCCAGCATTTT.

This chain connects TRBV6-1 to TRBJ2-7; 8 bases agree with TRBD2. The CDR3 sequence is 13 residues long. CDR1 MNHNS and CDR2 SASEGT come from the germline V gene. In nucleotides, the CDR3 is TGTGCCAGCAGTGTAACTTCGGGACTAGTCTACCACGTC. As protein: CASSVTSGLVYHV.

The chain combines TRBV4-1 with TRBJ2-1; 8 nucleotides align to TRBD2. The CDR3 sequence is 16 residues long. V trimming: 4 bases; J trimming: 8 bases; junction bases outside the gene matches: 13. Germline values: CDR1 MGHRA, CDR2 YSYEKL. The CDR3 is CASSPPRTSSVDEQFF. The CDR3 nucleotides are TGCGCCAGCAGCCCACCCCGGACTAGCAGTGTGGATGAGCAGTTCTTC.

The chain combines TRBV4-3 with TRBJ2-7, with TRBD2 identical over 14 bases. After removal of 5 bases from V and 5 bases from J, the junction contained 8 bases not matched to a gene. Germline V CDR1 and CDR2: LGHNA, YSLEER. The length of the CDR3 is 16 residues. In DNA form, the CDR3 reads TGCGCCAGCAGCTCCTTGACTAGCGGGGGGGGTGACGAGCAGTACTTC. Protein: CASSSLTSGGGDEQYF.

A note on this clone: Other DNA sequences in the sample encode the same CDR3. V is TRBV29-1 and J is TRBJ2-3; D not certain. The V gene lost 8 bases and the J gene lost 2 bases, with 8 bases spanning the gap. There are 11 residues in the CDR3. Germline V lookup: CDR1 SQVTM, CDR2 ANQGSEA. The CDR3 sequence: CSTRVTDTQYF. The CDR3 DNA follows: TGCAGCACCCGGGTCACAGATACGCAGTATTTT.

This rearrangement joins TRBV28 to TRBJ1-3, with D possibly TRBD1 on 5 matching bases. This CDR3 region has 15 residues. V lost 5 bases to trimming and J lost 0 bases, with 11 bases between them. The V gene's germline CDR1 is MDHEN and CDR2 SYDVKM. CDR3 sequence reads: CASSRGGSSGNTIYF. The CDR3 DNA reads as TGTGCCAGCAGTAGGGGAGGGAGCTCTGGAAACACCATATATTTT.

This clone appeared a single time. The J gene is TRBJ2-1, the V gene TRBV11-2; D is possibly TRBD2 (6 bases). V lost 5 bases and J lost 0, with 17 bases in between. There are 17 residues in the CDR3. From germline, CDR1 is SGHAT and CDR2 FQNNGV. The CDR3 DNA follows: TGTGCCAGCAGCGTTACTAGCTACGTGAGCTCCTACAATGAGCAGTTCTTC. It codes for CASSVTSYVSSYNEQFF.

The chain carries TRBV30 and TRBJ1-2, with 7 positions matching TRBD1. Germline V CDR1 and CDR2: GTSNPN, SVGIG (reference sequence). V was pared by 3 bases and J by 2 bases, with 3 bases of the junction left unmatched. The CDR3 has 13 residues. The CDR3 nucleotides are TGTGCCTGGAGCGAGGGACAGAACTATGGCTACACCTTC. It specifies CAWSEGQNYGYTF.

With respect to this clone: Other DNA sequences in the same sample also yield this CDR3. The J gene is TRBJ2-1, the V gene TRBV7-2, with 10 bases fitting TRBD1. The CDR3 spans 15 residues. Germline CDR1 SGHTA, CDR2 FQGNSA. After removal of 3 bases from V and 2 bases from J, the junction contained 1 base not matched to a gene. CDR3 amino acids: CASSFDRGPYNEQFF. The CDR3 nucleotides read TGTGCCAGCAGCTTCGACAGGGGGCCCTACAATGAGCAGTTCTTC.

J is TRBJ2-6 and V is TRBV19; 8 positions agree with TRBD1. The trim removed 5 bases at V and 1 base at J, leaving 4 bases unmatched. CDR1 LNHDA and CDR2 SQIVND come from the germline V gene (reference sequence). This CDR3 has 16 residues. The chain's CDR3 is CASSGQGLSGANVLTF. CDR3 bases: TGTGCCAGTAGTGGACAGGGCCTATCTGGGGCCAACGTCCTGACTTTC.

CDR3 residues: CSVLGGAPLSGNTEAFF. In DNA, the CDR3 is TGCAGCGTTTTGGGGGGGGCGCCCCTCAGTGGGAACACTGAAGCTTTCTTT. The chain couples TRBV29-1 to TRBJ1-1, with D possibly matching TRBD1 (6 bases). CDR1 and CDR2 (germline): SQVTM, ANQGSEA. V was pared by 5 bases and J by 1 base, with 23 bases between. The CDR3 totals 17 residues.

V gene TRBV7-9 combines with J gene TRBJ2-7; possible D gene TRBD1, 5 bases. Germline CDR1 is SEHNR and CDR2 is FQNEAQ (reference sequence). The V end was cut by 5 bases, the J end by 6 bases, with 14 bases between. The CDR3 totals 13 residues. For the CDR3, the DNA is TGTGCCAGCAGCCCTAAGGGGCTGGCCGAGCAGTACTTC. As protein: CASSPKGLAEQYF.

In DNA form, the CDR3 reads TGTGCCAGCAGTTCGCGGGAGGTGTCCGGGGAGCTGTTTTTT. Translating it yields CASSSREVSGELFF. This chain joins TRBV27 and TRBJ2-2; 8 bases fit TRBD2. Per germline, CDR1 MNHEY and CDR2 SMNVEV (reference sequence). The V gene end was trimmed by 4 bases and the J gene end by 6 bases; junction bases not matched to a gene: 4. The CDR3 runs to 14 residues.